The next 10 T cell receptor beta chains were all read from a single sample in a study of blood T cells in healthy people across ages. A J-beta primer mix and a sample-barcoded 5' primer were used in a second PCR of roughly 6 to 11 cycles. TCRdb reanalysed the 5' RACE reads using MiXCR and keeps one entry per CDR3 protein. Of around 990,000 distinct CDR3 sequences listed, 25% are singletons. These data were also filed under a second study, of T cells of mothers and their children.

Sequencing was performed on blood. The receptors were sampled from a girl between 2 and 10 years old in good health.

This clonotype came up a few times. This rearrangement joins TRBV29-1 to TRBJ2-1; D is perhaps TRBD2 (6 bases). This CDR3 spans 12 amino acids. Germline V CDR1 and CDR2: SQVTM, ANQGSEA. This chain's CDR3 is CMAGSVYNEQFF. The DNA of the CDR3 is TGCATGGCGGGGAGCGTGTACAATGAGCAGTTCTTC.

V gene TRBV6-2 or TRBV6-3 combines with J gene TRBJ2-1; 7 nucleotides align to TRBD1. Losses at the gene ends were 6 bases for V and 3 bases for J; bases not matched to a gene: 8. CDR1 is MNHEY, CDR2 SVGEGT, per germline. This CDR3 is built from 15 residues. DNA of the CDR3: TGTGCCAGCAGCTCGCCAGGGGGAGTCTACAATGAGCAGTTCTTC. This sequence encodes CASSSPGGVYNEQFF.

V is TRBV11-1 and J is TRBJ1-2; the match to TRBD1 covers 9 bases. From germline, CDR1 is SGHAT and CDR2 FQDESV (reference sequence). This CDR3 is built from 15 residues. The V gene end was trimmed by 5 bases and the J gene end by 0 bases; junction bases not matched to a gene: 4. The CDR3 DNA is TGTGCCAGCAGCGCCTGGACAGGGGCTAACTATGGCTACACCTTC. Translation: CASSAWTGANYGYTF.

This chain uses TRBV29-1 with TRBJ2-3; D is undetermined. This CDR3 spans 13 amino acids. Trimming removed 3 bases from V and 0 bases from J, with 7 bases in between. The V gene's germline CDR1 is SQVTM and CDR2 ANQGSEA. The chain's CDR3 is CSVETPSTDTQYF. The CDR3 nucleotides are TGCAGCGTTGAGACTCCTAGCACAGATACGCAGTATTTT.

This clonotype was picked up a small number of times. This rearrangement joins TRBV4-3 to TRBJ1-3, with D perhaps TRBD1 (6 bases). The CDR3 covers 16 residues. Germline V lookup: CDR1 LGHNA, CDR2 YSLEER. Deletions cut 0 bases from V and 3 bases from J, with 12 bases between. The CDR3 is CASSQETGGLGNTIYF. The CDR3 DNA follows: TGCGCCAGCAGCCAAGAAACGGGGGGGCTTGGAAACACCATATATTTT.

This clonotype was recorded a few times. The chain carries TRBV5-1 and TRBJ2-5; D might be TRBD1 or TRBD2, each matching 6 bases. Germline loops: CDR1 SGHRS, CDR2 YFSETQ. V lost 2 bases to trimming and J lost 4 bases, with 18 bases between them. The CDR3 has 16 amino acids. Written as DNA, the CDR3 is TGCGCCAGCAGCTTCGAGGGAGATCCGGGGGCAGAGACCCAGTACTTC. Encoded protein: CASSFEGDPGAETQYF.

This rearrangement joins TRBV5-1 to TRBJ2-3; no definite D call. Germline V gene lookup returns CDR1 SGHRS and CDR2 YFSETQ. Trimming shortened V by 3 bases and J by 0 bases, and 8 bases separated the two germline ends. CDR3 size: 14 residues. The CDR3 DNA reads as TGCGCCAGCAGCTGGCCGGACAGCACAGATACGCAGTATTTT. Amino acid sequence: CASSWPDSTDTQYF. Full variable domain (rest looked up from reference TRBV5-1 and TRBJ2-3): KAGVTQTPRYLIKTRGQQVTLSCSPISGHRSVSWYQQTPGQGLQFLFEYFSETQRNKGNFPGRFSGRQFSNSRSEMNVSTLELGDSALYLCASSWPDSTDTQYFGPGTRLTVL.

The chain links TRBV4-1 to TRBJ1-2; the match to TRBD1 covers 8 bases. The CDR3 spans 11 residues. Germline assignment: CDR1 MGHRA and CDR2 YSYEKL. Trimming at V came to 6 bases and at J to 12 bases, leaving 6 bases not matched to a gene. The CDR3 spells CASRQGGEDTF. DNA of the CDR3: TGCGCCAGCAGACAGGGGGGAGAGGACACCTTC.

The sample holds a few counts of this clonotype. CDR3 amino acids: CATKGGGSSYNEQFF. The CDR3 DNA sequence: TGTGCCACCAAGGGGGGCGGGAGCTCCTACAATGAGCAGTTCTTC. The V and J genes are TRBV24-1 and TRBJ2-1, with TRBD2 as a possible D gene (7 bases). The germline V gene encodes CDR1 KGHDR and CDR2 SFDVKD. CDR3 size: 15 residues. Trimming took 8 bases from V and 0 from J, leaving 13 bases between them.

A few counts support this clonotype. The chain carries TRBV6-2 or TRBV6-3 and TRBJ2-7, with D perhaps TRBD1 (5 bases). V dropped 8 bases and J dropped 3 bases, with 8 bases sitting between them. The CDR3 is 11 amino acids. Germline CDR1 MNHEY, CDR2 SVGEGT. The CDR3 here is CASRQNYEQYF. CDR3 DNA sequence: TGTGCCAGCCGACAGAACTACGAGCAGTACTTC.